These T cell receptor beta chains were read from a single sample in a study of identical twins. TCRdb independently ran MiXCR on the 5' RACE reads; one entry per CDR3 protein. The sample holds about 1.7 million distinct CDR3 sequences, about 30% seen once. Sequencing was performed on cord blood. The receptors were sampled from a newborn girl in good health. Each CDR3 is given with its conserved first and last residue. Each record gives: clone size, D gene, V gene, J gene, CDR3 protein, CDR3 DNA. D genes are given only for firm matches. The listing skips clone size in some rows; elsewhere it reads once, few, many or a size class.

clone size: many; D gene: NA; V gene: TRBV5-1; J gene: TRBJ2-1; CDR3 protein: CASSSPSVSYNEQFF; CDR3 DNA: TGCGCCAGCAGCTCACCTAGCGTATCCTACAATGAGCAGTTCTTC
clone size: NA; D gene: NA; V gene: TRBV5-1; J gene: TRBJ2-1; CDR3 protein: CVSRPDRHNEQFF; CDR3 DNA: TGCGTCAGCAGACCGGACAGACACAATGAGCAGTTCTTC
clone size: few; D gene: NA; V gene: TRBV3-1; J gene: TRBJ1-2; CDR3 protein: CASSQDPRTYTF; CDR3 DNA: TGTGCCAGCAGCCAAGATCCCCGGACGTACACCTTC
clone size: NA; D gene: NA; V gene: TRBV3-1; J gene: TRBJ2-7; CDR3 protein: CASSQGQSTYEQYF; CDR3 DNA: TGTGCCAGCAGCCAAGGGCAGTCAACCTACGAGCAGTACTTC
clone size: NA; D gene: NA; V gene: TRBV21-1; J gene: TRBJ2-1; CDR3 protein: CASSKLGGSTYNEQFF; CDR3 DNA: TGTGCCAGCAGCAAATTGGGCGGGAGCACCTACAATGAGCAGTTCTTC
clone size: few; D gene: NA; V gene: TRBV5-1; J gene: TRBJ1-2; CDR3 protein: CASSNYRDGYGYTF; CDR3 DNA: TGCGCCAGCAGTAATTACAGGGATGGCTATGGCTACACCTTC
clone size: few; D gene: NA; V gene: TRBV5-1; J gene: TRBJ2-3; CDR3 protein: CASSLFYEGGTDTQYF; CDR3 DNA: TGCGCCAGCAGCTTGTTTTATGAGGGAGGCACAGATACGCAGTATTTT
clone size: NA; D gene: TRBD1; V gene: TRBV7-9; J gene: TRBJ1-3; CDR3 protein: CASSPNRGGNTIYF; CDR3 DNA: TGTGCCAGCAGCCCGAACAGGGGTGGAAACACCATATATTTT
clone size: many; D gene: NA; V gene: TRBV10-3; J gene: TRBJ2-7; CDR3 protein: CAISDTHHSYEQYF; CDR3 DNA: TGTGCCATCAGTGATACCCACCACTCCTACGAGCAGTACTTC
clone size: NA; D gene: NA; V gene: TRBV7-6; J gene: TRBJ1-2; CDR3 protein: CASSLTGTTNYGYTF; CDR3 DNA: TGTGCCAGCAGCTTGACCGGGACAACTAACTATGGCTACACCTTC
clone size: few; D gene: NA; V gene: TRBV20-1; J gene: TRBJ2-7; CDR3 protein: CSAPDANIPYEQYF; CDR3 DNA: TGCAGTGCACCGGACGCGAACATCCCCTACGAGCAGTACTTC